The clone carrying this T cell receptor (beta chain) was recorded many times. V dropped 6 bases and J dropped 3 bases, with 17 bases sitting between them. CDR1 is SNHLY and CDR2 is FYNNEI in the germline V gene. This CDR3 is built from 15 residues. The data derive from a study of regulatory T cells in long-lasting Graves disease. The time point: newly diagnosed GD, antithyroid drugs for less than 3 months. PBMC RNA was the source of the TCR library. The authors built TCR beta libraries using iRepertoire HTBI primers and Arm-PCR of CDR3 regions. TCRdb re-called the multiplex PCR reads through MiXCR, storing one row per CDR3 protein. Among approximately 460,000 distinct CDR3 sequences, around 15% were seen once, and the ten largest hold around 10%. This sample was also put to use in a study of T cells in Graves' hyperthyroidism and ophthalmopathy.

The rearrangement uses TRBV2 and TRBJ2-5; tentatively, D is TRBD2 (5 bases). This receptor was identified in a woman under 40 with Graves disease. The sample here was peripheral blood mononuclear cells (PBMCs), taken at new diagnosis, from a patient treated with antithyroid drugs. CDR3 region: CASRTTWTEEETQYF. The CDR3 DNA sequence: TGTGCCAGCAGGACTACCTGGACTGAAGAAGAGACCCAGTACTTC.